This T cell receptor beta chain appears in the sequencing data of a study of blood T cells in healthy people across ages. With a J-beta primer mix and a sample-barcoded 5' primer, a second PCR ran about 7 to 11 cycles. One entry per CDR3 protein, called by TCRdb with MiXCR from the 5' RACE reads. Of a few hundred thousand distinct CDR3 sequences in the sample, roughly half were seen once. This CDR3 contains 13 residues. Germline assignment: CDR1 MDHEN and CDR2 SYDVKM. Trimming cost V 6 bases and J 8 bases; bases outside gene matches: 6. This chain connects TRBV28 to TRBJ1-4, with 7 nucleotides matching TRBD1. The specimen sequenced was blood. This TCR came from a man aged 55-75 years in good health. CDR3 loop: CASRDDREEKLFF. Written as DNA, the CDR3 is TGTGCCAGCAGGGATGACAGGGAAGAAAAACTGTTTTTT.